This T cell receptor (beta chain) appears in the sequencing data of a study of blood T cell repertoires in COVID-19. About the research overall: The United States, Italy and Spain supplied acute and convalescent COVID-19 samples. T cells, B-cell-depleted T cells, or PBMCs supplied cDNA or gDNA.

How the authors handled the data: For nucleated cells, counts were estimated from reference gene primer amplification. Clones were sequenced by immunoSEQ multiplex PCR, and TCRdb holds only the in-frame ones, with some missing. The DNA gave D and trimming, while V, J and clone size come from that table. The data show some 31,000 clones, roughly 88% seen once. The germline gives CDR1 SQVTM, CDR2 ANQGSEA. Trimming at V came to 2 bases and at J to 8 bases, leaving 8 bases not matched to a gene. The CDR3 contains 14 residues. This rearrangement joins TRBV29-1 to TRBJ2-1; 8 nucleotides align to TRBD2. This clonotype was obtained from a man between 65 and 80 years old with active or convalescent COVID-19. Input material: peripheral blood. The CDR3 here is CSVESSGSRDEQFF. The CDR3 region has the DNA TGCAGCGTTGAAAGCAGCGGGAGTCGGGATGAGCAGTTCTTC.